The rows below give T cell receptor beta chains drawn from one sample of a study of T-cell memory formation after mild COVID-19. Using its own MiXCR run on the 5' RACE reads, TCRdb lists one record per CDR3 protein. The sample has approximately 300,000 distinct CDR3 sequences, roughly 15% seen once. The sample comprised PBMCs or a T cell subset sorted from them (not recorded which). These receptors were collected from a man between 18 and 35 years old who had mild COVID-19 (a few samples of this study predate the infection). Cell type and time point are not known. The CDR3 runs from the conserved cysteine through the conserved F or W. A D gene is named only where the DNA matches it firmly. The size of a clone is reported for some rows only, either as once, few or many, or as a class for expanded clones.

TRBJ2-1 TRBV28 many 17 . TGTGCCAGCAGTTTACGCCCGCCCGCGAGCTCCTACAATGAGCAGTTCTTC CASSLRPPASSYNEQFF
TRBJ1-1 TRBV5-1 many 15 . TGCGCCAGCAGCTCCCTTAACCCAGGGAAAACTGAAGCTTTCTTT CASSSLNPGKTEAFF
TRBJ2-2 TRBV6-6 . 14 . TGTGCCAGCAGGGGGGAAGGGATCACCGGGGAGCTGTTTTTT CASRGEGITGELFF
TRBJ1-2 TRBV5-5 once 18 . TGTGCCAGCAGCTTGGCCCGGGGTTTCTCCACCACAAACTATGGCTACACCTTC CASSLARGFSTTNYGYTF
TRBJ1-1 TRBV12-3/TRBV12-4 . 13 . TGTGCCAGCAGTTTTAACGGTGGCACTGAAGCTTTCTTT CASSFNGGTEAFF
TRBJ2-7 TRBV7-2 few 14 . TGTGCCAGCAGCTTAATCGGGTTCACCTACGAGCAGTACTTC CASSLIGFTYEQYF
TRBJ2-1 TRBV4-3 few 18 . TGCGCCAGCAGCCAAGAGACGGGGGGCGGGGTTGGGGGCCATGAGCAGTTCTTC CASSQETGGGVGGHEQFF
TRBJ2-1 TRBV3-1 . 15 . TGTGCCAGCAGCCAAGGGACTGGTGCCACCAATGAGCAGTTCTTC CASSQGTGATNEQFF
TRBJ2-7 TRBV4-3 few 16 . TGCGCCAGCAGCCAAGACTGGACAGCGAGCTCCTACGAGCAGTACTTC CASSQDWTASSYEQYF
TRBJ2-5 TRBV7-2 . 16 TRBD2 TGTGCCAGCAGCGGTCTGAGCGGGGGGGCCCAAGAGACCCAGTACTTC CASSGLSGGAQETQYF
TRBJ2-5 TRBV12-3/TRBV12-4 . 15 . TGTGCCAGCAGCCTGTCATCCGGGTCCCAAGAGACCCAGTACTTC CASSLSSGSQETQYF
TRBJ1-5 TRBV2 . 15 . TGTGCCAGCAACACAGGGACGGTGTGGGCTGAGCCCCAGCATTTT CASNTGTVWAEPQHF
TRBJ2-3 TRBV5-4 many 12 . TGTGCCAGCAGCTCACCCGGAGATACGCAGTATTTT CASSSPGDTQYF
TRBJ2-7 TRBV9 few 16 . TGTGCCAGCAGCGTAGCCCACGACATAGGACCCTACGAGCAGTACTTC CASSVAHDIGPYEQYF
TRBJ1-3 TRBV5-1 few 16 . TGCGCCAGCAGCTTGGGTTACCGGAGCTCTGGAAACACCATATATTTT CASSLGYRSSGNTIYF
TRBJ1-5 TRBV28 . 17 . TGTGCCAGCAGTTCCTACTACAGGGTAACTAGCAATCAGCCCCAGCATTTT CASSSYYRVTSNQPQHF
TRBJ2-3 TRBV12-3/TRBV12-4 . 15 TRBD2 TGTGCCAGCAGGAAGACTAGCGGGCGCCTCGATACGCAGTATTTT CASRKTSGRLDTQYF
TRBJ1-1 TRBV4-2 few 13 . TGTGCCAGCAGCTCAGGACCTGACACTGAAGCTTTCTTT CASSSGPDTEAFF
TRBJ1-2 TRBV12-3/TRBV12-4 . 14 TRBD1 TGTGCCAGCAGGCCGGACAGGGGGACGTATGGCTACACCTTC CASRPDRGTYGYTF
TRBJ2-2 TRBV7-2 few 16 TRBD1 TGTGCCAGCAGCTTATATCAGGGGGCTTCTAACGGGGAGCTGTTTTTT CASSLYQGASNGELFF
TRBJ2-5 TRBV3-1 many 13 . TGTGCCAGCAGCCAGGGCAGCCAAGAGACCCAGTACTTC CASSQGSQETQYF
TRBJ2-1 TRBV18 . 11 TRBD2 TGTGCCAGCTCGAACGAGACTAGCAAGTTCTTC CASSNETSKFF
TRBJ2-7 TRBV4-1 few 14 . TGCGCCAGCAGCCAGGCCCCAGGAGGGTACGAGCAGTACTTC CASSQAPGGYEQYF
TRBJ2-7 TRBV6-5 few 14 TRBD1 TGTGCCAGCAGTAAGGACAGGGGGATCTACGAGCAGTACTTC CASSKDRGIYEQYF